Shown below are 26 T cell receptor beta chains from a single sample sequenced in a study of shared clonotypes between healthy human individuals. Some clones are missing from TCRdb's copy, which holds only in-frame ones; the method was immunoSEQ multiplex PCR. The repertoire holds millions of clones, with around 90% as singletons. The sample taken for sequencing was naive CD4+ T cells sorted from blood. Specified subset: CD45RA+ positively selected. The receptors derive from a man younger than 35 in good health.

The rearrangement uses TRBV6-6 and TRBJ2-7; D is perhaps TRBD1 or TRBD2 (5 bases each). The V and J ends lost 7 bases and 2 bases respectively, with 15 bases between them. This CDR3 has 14 residues. In germline, CDR1 is MNHNY, CDR2 SVGAGI (reference sequence). CDR3 region: CASKRDGQTYEQYF. The CDR3 DNA sequence: TGTGCCAGCAAACGGGACGGACAAACCTACGAGCAGTACTTC.

Remarks on this clone: Other DNA sequences in the sample encode the same CDR3. The chain employs TRBV18 and TRBJ2-7, with a possible D match to TRBD2 (6 bases). Per the germline V gene, CDR1 is KGHSH and CDR2 is LQKENI. With 3 bases removed from V and 5 bases from J, the gap between germline ends came to 8 bases. The CDR3 extends over 12 amino acids. This CDR3 is CASSPGGNEQYF. CDR3 coding DNA: TGTGCCAGCTCACCTGGGGGGAACGAGCAGTACTTC.

V is TRBV6-1 and J is TRBJ1-5, with 9 bases identical to TRBD1. Germline V gives CDR1 MNHNS, CDR2 SASEGT. After removal of 5 bases from V and 5 bases from J, the junction contained 1 base not matched to a gene. The CDR3 is 13 residues long. As DNA, the CDR3 is TGTGCCAGCAGTAGGGACAGGGATCAGCCCCAGCATTTT. It yields the protein CASSRDRDQPQHF.

The chain links TRBV18 to TRBJ2-7; D is perhaps TRBD2 (6 bases). Germline CDR1 reads KGHSH; CDR2 reads LQKENI. Trimming took off 3 bases at V and 6 bases at J, with 15 bases between the two ends. This CDR3 is 14 amino acids long. CDR3 loop: CASSPGARGIEQYF. CDR3 in DNA: TGTGCCAGCTCACCCGGGGCGCGGGGAATCGAGCAGTACTTC.

About this clone itself: In the same sample, other DNA sequences code for this CDR3. The V call is TRBV2, the J call TRBJ2-7; no definite D call. Germline CDR1 is SNHLY and CDR2 is FYNNEI. V gave up 5 bases and J gave up 4 bases, with 6 bases separating them. The length of the CDR3 is 11 residues. CDR3 protein: CASSRAYEQYF. The CDR3 nucleotides read TGTGCCAGCAGTAGGGCTTACGAGCAGTACTTC.

The chain uses TRBV5-1 and TRBJ2-2, with D perhaps TRBD2 (6 bases). V was clipped by 5 bases and J by 0 bases, with 17 bases between them. The CDR3 runs to 17 residues. The germline V gene encodes CDR1 SGHRS and CDR2 YFSETQ. The DNA for the CDR3 is TGCGCCAGCAGGGGGGGACTGTTATTACCGAACACCGGGGAGCTGTTTTTT. Its translation is CASRGGLLLPNTGELFF.

J is TRBJ2-1 and V is TRBV18; TRBD1 matches at 10 bases. The V gene's germline CDR1 is KGHSH and CDR2 LQKENI. The CDR3 contains 17 residues. Losses at the gene ends were 0 bases for V and 4 bases for J; bases not matched to a gene: 6. CDR3 protein: CASSPPVGTGVYNEQFF. The CDR3 nucleotides read TGTGCCAGCTCACCACCGGTGGGGACAGGGGTGTACAATGAGCAGTTCTTC.

This chain joins TRBV10-3 and TRBJ2-1; D call uncertain. V lost 3 bases and J 5 bases, leaving 11 bases between the germline ends. This CDR3 has 14 residues. Germline V CDR1 and CDR2: ENHRY, SYGVKD. CDR3 nucleotides: TGTGCCATCAGTGATTTTAGTAGTAACAATGAGCAGTTCTTC. Translating it yields CAISDFSSNNEQFF.

This clone turned up a few times. The chain recombines TRBV29-1 with TRBJ1-2; D is uncertain. The CDR3 has 12 residues. Trimming cost V 3 bases and J 2 bases, with 7 bases left between them. CDR1 is SQVTM, CDR2 ANQGSEA, per germline. The CDR3 sequence is CSVDQANYGYTF. CDR3 DNA: TGCAGCGTTGACCAGGCGAACTATGGCTACACCTTC. Variable domain in full (rest from reference TRBV29-1 and TRBJ1-2): SAVISQKPSRDICQRGTSLTIQCQVDSQVTMMFWYRQQPGQSLTLIATANQGSEATYESGFVIDKFPISRPNLTFSTLTVSNMSPEDSSIYLCSVDQANYGYTFGSGTRLTVV.

The V gene is TRBV6-5, the J gene TRBJ1-1; D is unresolved. V shed 4 bases and J shed 0 bases, with 12 bases lying between them. In germline, CDR1 is MNHEY, CDR2 SVGAGI. The CDR3 extends over 15 amino acids. The CDR3 loop is CASSFGLDLNTEAFF. The CDR3 bases are TGTGCCAGCAGTTTCGGCCTCGATTTGAACACTGAAGCTTTCTTT.

This chain joins TRBV6-5 and TRBJ2-1; 7 bases agree with TRBD1. The J segment lost 8 bases and the V segment lost 2 bases, leaving 3 bases of the junction unmatched. This CDR3 is built from 13 residues. The germline gives CDR1 MNHEY, CDR2 SVGAGI. The CDR3 region has the DNA TGTGCCAGCAGTTACCCTGACAGGGATGAGCAGTTCTTC. It yields the protein CASSYPDRDEQFF.

The J gene is TRBJ1-1, the V gene TRBV5-1, with D tentatively TRBD1 (5 bases). V was trimmed by 4 bases and J by 1 base, leaving 17 bases between them. This CDR3 has 16 amino acids. Germline assignment: CDR1 SGHRS and CDR2 YFSETQ. The DNA of the CDR3 is TGCGCCAGCAGCCAAGCCTCAGGGTATACGAACACTGAAGCTTTCTTT. Translating gives CASSQASGYTNTEAFF.

The chain is built from TRBV7-2 and TRBJ2-7; perhaps TRBD2 as D (5 bases). The germline V gene encodes CDR1 SGHTA and CDR2 FQGNSA. Trimming stripped 1 base from V and 6 bases from J, with 13 bases between. This CDR3 is built from 14 residues. The CDR3 loop is CASSLGPLGAEQYF. In nucleotides, the CDR3 is TGTGCCAGCAGCTTAGGACCACTAGGAGCCGAGCAGTACTTC.

This clone has a single count. CDR3 bases: TGTGCCACCAGCCCAGAGGGCCGGAGTGGGGATACGCAGTATTTT. Protein: CATSPEGRSGDTQYF. The rearrangement links TRBV15 to TRBJ2-3; D may be TRBD2 (5 bases). V lost 5 bases and J 6 bases, leaving 18 bases between the germline ends. Germline values: CDR1 LNHNV, CDR2 YYDKDF (reference sequence). The CDR3 extends over 15 amino acids.

Remarks on this clone: At the DNA level, this CDR3 is encoded by other sequences in the same sample as well. This CDR3 reads CASSLRGISGNTIYF. The CDR3 nucleotides are TGTGCCAGCAGCTTAAGGGGGATCTCTGGAAACACCATATATTTT. The V call is TRBV7-2, the J call TRBJ1-3; D might be TRBD1 (6 bases). Germline assignment: CDR1 SGHTA and CDR2 FQGNSA. Trimming removed 2 bases from V and 0 bases from J, with 8 bases in between. This CDR3 spans 15 amino acids.

The V and J genes are TRBV2 and TRBJ2-2; 7 nucleotides agree with TRBD2. V dropped 6 bases and J dropped 6; count of bases not matched to a gene: 7. Germline CDR1 is SNHLY and CDR2 is FYNNEI. The length of the CDR3 is 14 residues. The CDR3 reads CASSPGRASGELFF. In nucleotides, the CDR3 is TGTGCCAGCAGCCCGGGGAGGGCCTCCGGGGAGCTGTTTTTT. The complete variable domain, with remaining parts taken from reference TRBV2 and TRBJ2-2, reads EPEVTQTPSHQVTQMGQEVILRCVPISNHLYFYWYRQILGQKVEFLVSFYNNEISEKSEIFDDQFSVERPDGSNFTLKIRSTKLEDSAMYFCASSPGRASGELFFGEGSRLTVL.

Comments on this clone: In the same sample, other DNA sequences code for this CDR3. The chain joins TRBV2 to TRBJ2-7; no clear D. The CDR3 extends over 11 amino acids. CDR1 is SNHLY and CDR2 is FYNNEI in the germline V gene. The V gene lost 9 bases and the J gene lost 2 bases, with 8 bases spanning the gap. This CDR3 reads CASRRTYEQYF. In DNA form, the CDR3 reads TGTGCCAGTCGTCGTACCTACGAGCAGTACTTC.

The genes are TRBV9 and TRBJ1-4; D is perhaps TRBD1 (6 bases). CDR3 length: 15 residues. Per germline, CDR1 SGDLS and CDR2 YYNGEE. The V end was cut by 0 bases, the J end by 1 base, with 7 bases between. CDR3 sequence: CASSVEGGTNEKLFF. The CDR3 region has the DNA TGTGCCAGCAGCGTAGAGGGGGGAACTAATGAAAAACTGTTTTTT.

The chain uses TRBV9 and TRBJ2-2; the D is unclear. This CDR3 contains 15 residues. Germline V gives CDR1 SGDLS, CDR2 YYNGEE. The ends were cut back, 4 bases at V and 2 bases at J, with 12 bases in the middle. CDR3 sequence reads: CASSPSSLNTGELFF. The CDR3 coding sequence is TGTGCCAGCAGCCCTTCATCCCTCAACACCGGGGAGCTGTTTTTT.

The chain employs TRBV7-8 and TRBJ2-7; the D gene is possibly TRBD2 (5 bases). Germline lookup yields CDR1 SGHVS and CDR2 FQNEAQ. With 1 base removed from V and 2 bases from J, the gap between germline ends came to 12 bases. This CDR3 is built from 15 residues. Here the CDR3 DNA reads TGTGCCAGCAGCTTAGAGGAAGGAGGCCCCTACGAGCAGTACTTC. Protein: CASSLEEGGPYEQYF.

The V and J genes are TRBV5-1 and TRBJ1-1; a weak D match, TRBD1 (6 bases). Germline CDR1 and CDR2: SGHRS and YFSETQ. This CDR3 contains 13 residues. The V end lost 5 bases, the J end lost 11 bases, and 19 bases lay between the germline ends. The CDR3 coding sequence is TGCGCCAGCAGTCTTACAGGGTCGGGTAAGGCTTTCTTT. As protein: CASSLTGSGKAFF. Full variable domain (outside the CDR3, taken from reference TRBV5-1 and TRBJ1-1): KAGVTQTPRYLIKTRGQQVTLSCSPISGHRSVSWYQQTPGQGLQFLFEYFSETQRNKGNFPGRFSGRQFSNSRSEMNVSTLELGDSALYLCASSLTGSGKAFFGQGTRLTVV.

This clone was seen a handful of times. The chain links TRBV15 to TRBJ2-2; no clear D gene. The V end lost 1 base, the J end lost 3 bases, and 9 bases lay between the germline ends. Looked up from germline, CDR1 is LNHNV and CDR2 is YYDKDF (reference sequence). This CDR3 is 15 amino acids long. CDR3 loop: CATSRADVDTGELFF. The DNA for the CDR3 is TGTGCCACCAGCAGAGCTGACGTGGACACCGGGGAGCTGTTTTTT.

CDR3 region: CASSPPWGRGPDTQYF. In nucleotides, the CDR3 is TGCGCCAGCAGCCCGCCCTGGGGTAGGGGACCAGATACGCAGTATTTT. V is TRBV5-1 and J is TRBJ2-3; D assignment may be TRBD1 or TRBD2 (5 bases each). Germline assignment: CDR1 SGHRS and CDR2 YFSETQ. The CDR3 runs to 16 residues. Trimming took off 4 bases at V and 4 bases at J, with 19 bases between the two ends.

This clone is a singleton in its sample. V usage is TRBV11-2 and J usage is TRBJ1-2, with D maybe TRBD1 (6 bases). The CDR3 contains 12 residues. In germline, CDR1 is SGHAT, CDR2 FQNNGV. Trimming left V 5 bases short and J 8 bases short, with 12 bases between. For the CDR3, the DNA is TGTGCCAGCAGCCTCAACAGGGTCGGCTACACCTTC. This sequence encodes CASSLNRVGYTF.

V and J are TRBV2 and TRBJ2-3, with 9 bases aligning to TRBD2. The CDR3 contains 17 residues. Per the germline V gene, CDR1 is SNHLY and CDR2 is FYNNEI. Trimming took 6 bases from V and 0 from J; bases not matched to a gene: 10. The DNA of the CDR3 is TGTGCCAGCAGCTTTTTGACTAGCGGTTCTAGCACAGATACGCAGTATTTT. Translating it yields CASSFLTSGSSTDTQYF.

The V gene is TRBV6-5, the J gene TRBJ2-7; TRBD2 aligns across 10 bases. Germline CDR1 reads MNHEY; CDR2 reads SVGAGI. The V and J ends lost 6 bases and 1 base, in that order; junction bases with no gene match: 6. This CDR3 has 15 residues. CDR3: CASRTGLAFSYEQYF. CDR3 DNA: TGTGCCAGCAGGACGGGACTAGCGTTTTCCTACGAGCAGTACTTC.